This T cell receptor beta chain was sequenced in a study of response to subunit inactivated influenza vaccine. TCRdb used MiXCR to reprocess the RT-PCR reads, holding one entry per CDR3 protein. Of under 550,000 distinct CDR3 sequences in the sample, 7.6% are singletons; the top ten hold over 10%. CDR3 length equals 16 residues. V dropped 5 bases and J dropped 6; count of bases not matched to a gene: 7. CDR1 is SEHNR and CDR2 is FQNEAQ in the germline V gene (reference sequence). The sequences come from PBMCs from blood, collected roughly 24 months after vaccination. This TCR was sampled from a man aged 45-69 years who received an inactivated influenza vaccine. The V gene is TRBV7-9, the J gene TRBJ2-1, with 13 positions matching TRBD2. The CDR3 DNA reads as TGTGCCAGCAGCAGAAGGACTAGCGGGGGAGGCAATGAGCAGTTCTTC. This translates into CASSRRTSGGGNEQFF.